These T cell receptor beta chains were read from a single sample in a study of CD8 T cells in ankylosing spondylitis. One entry per CDR3 protein results from TCRdb running MiXCR on the 5' RACE reads. This sample has more than 500,000 distinct CDR3 sequences, with approximately 5% found just once. The sequencing input was blood, either unsorted or a sorted T cell fraction (not recorded which). The receptor set was obtained from a male donor with ankylosing spondylitis. Each CDR3 is given with its conserved first and last residue. The order of the fields is V gene, clone size, D gene, J gene, CDR3 length, CDR3 DNA, CDR3 protein. The D gene is left open where the match is weak. Clone size is stated in some rows and not others, as once, few, many or a class when expanded.

TRBV7-9,many,TRBD2,TRBJ2-7,16,TGTGCCAGCAGCTTAGCCCTCGGGGGGTCCACCTACGAGCAGTACTTC,CASSLALGGSTYEQYF
TRBV7-2,NA,NA,TRBJ2-5,15,TGTGCCAGCAGCTTCGTGGGGGAACCACCAGCGACCCAGTACTTC,CASSFVGEPPATQYF
TRBV20-1,many,NA,TRBJ1-6,16,TGCAGTGCTAGAGATCCAGGGGAGGGTTATAATTCACCCCTCCACTTT,CSARDPGEGYNSPLHF
TRBV11-2,many,NA,TRBJ2-1,13,TGTGCCAGCAGCTTCAGCTCCTACAATGAGCAGTTCTTC,CASSFSSYNEQFF
TRBV6-4,NA,TRBD1,TRBJ2-4,15,TGTGCCAGCAGGGGAACACAGGGGGCAAAAAACATTCAGTACTTC,CASRGTQGAKNIQYF
TRBV6-5,few,NA,TRBJ2-3,14,TGTGCCAGCAGTTACTCTGACAAAACAGATACGCAGTATTTT,CASSYSDKTDTQYF
TRBV7-2,many,NA,TRBJ1-3,14,TGTGCCAGCAGCTTTCATACCTCTGGAAACACCATATATTTT,CASSFHTSGNTIYF
TRBV28,many,TRBD1,TRBJ2-7,15,TGTGCCAGCAGTTTCGACAGGGGGGTCTTCTACGAGCAGTACTTC,CASSFDRGVFYEQYF
TRBV10-3,many,TRBD1,TRBJ1-3,14,TGTGCCATCGTCGACAGGGGCTCTGGAAACACCATATATTTT,CAIVDRGSGNTIYF
TRBV2,few,NA,TRBJ2-7,14,TGTGCCAGCAGTGCCTACGGGGACCGGTACGAGCAGTACTTC,CASSAYGDRYEQYF
TRBV5-1,many,NA,TRBJ2-7,16,TGCGCCAGCAGCCCCGTCCCGCCGGGGAACCTCCACGAGCAGTACTTC,CASSPVPPGNLHEQYF
TRBV7-2,few,NA,TRBJ2-1,15,TGTGCCAGCAGCTTACAAGGGATGGGGCCCAATGAGCAGTTCTTC,CASSLQGMGPNEQFF
TRBV5-1,few,TRBD1,TRBJ1-4,15,TGCGCCAGCAGCTATACACCGGGACAGGGAGACGGACTGTTTTTT,CASSYTPGQGDGLFF
TRBV28,NA,TRBD1,TRBJ2-3,16,TGTGCCAGCAGTTCGCTCAGGGGGAAATCTTCTGATACGCAGTATTTT,CASSSLRGKSSDTQYF
TRBV20-1,many,TRBD1,TRBJ2-7,13,TGCAGTTCAGTCCGGGACAGGGACGACGAGCAGTACTTC,CSSVRDRDDEQYF
TRBV4-3,many,NA,TRBJ1-5,15,TGCGCCAGCAGCCAAGATTTGGAAAGGAATCAGCCCCAGCATTTT,CASSQDLERNQPQHF
TRBV18,few,NA,TRBJ2-5,16,TGTGCCAGCTCACCTCGGACCGTGACTCATGGTGGGTCCCAGTACTTC,CASSPRTVTHGGSQYF
TRBV4-3,many,TRBD2,TRBJ2-7,15,TGCGCCAGCAGCCCTAGGAGCGGGAGGCTCTACGAGCAGTACTTC,CASSPRSGRLYEQYF
TRBV28,many,TRBD1,TRBJ1-1,14,TGTGCCAGCAGTATCCAGGGGGTAGGCACTGAAGCTTTCTTT,CASSIQGVGTEAFF
TRBV12-3/TRBV12-4,NA,NA,TRBJ2-5,14,TGTGCCAGCAGTTTCTCGGGGGTCCAAGAGACCCAGTACTTC,CASSFSGVQETQYF
TRBV2,many,NA,TRBJ1-1,13,TGTGCCAGCAGTGTGCTCTTTTGGAGTGAAGCTTTCTTT,CASSVLFWSEAFF
TRBV11-2,few,NA,TRBJ2-3,16,TGTGCCAGCAGCTTTGGGTTTTCGGTTTACACAGATACGCAGTATTTT,CASSFGFSVYTDTQYF
TRBV13,NA,NA,TRBJ1-2,12,TGTGCCAGCAGCTCAACAGGGATCGGCTACACCTTC,CASSSTGIGYTF
TRBV28,many,NA,TRBJ1-1,15,TGTGCCAGCAGCATATCGTGGGGGACTAACACTGAAGCTTTCTTT,CASSISWGTNTEAFF
TRBV5-1,many,NA,TRBJ2-2,16,TGCGCCAGCAGCTTTTTATTAGATACGAACACCGGGGAGCTGTTTTTT,CASSFLLDTNTGELFF
TRBV29-1,many,NA,TRBJ1-1,12,TGCAGCGTTGAACGGATGAACACTGAAGCTTTCTTT,CSVERMNTEAFF
TRBV18,many,NA,TRBJ2-5,15,TGTGCCAGCTCATCCTCCGCCGGGGCGATGGAGACCCAGTACTTC,CASSSSAGAMETQYF
TRBV29-1,many,NA,TRBJ2-7,10,TGCAGCGTTGCGGAATACGAGCAGTACTTC,CSVAEYEQYF
TRBV28,many,TRBD1,TRBJ2-7,16,TGTGCCAGCAGTTCTTTGTATCGGACAGGGGCATACGAGCAGTACTTC,CASSSLYRTGAYEQYF
TRBV20-1,many,TRBD2,TRBJ2-4,15,TGCAGTGCTAGAATCGGGAGGGTCGCCAAAAACATTCAGTACTTC,CSARIGRVAKNIQYF
TRBV18,few,NA,TRBJ2-2,16,TGTGCCAGCTCACCAACCTATAGAGGGAGCACCGGGGAGCTGTTTTTT,CASSPTYRGSTGELFF
TRBV6-2/TRBV6-3,many,NA,TRBJ1-5,13,TGTGCCAGCAGATTACGTCAGGTTCAGCCCCAGCATTTT,CASRLRQVQPQHF
TRBV7-6,NA,NA,TRBJ2-3,15,TGTGCCAGCAGCCTTTTGAATAGCGGTACAGATACGCAGTATTTT,CASSLLNSGTDTQYF
TRBV11-2,NA,NA,TRBJ2-7,15,TGTGCCAGCAGATCCACCGGGGCCGCTCCCTACGAGCAGTACTTC,CASRSTGAAPYEQYF
TRBV4-2,many,NA,TRBJ2-7,15,TGTGCCAGCAGCCAGGTTCCCCCAGGGGCCTACGAGCAGTACTTC,CASSQVPPGAYEQYF
TRBV11-1,few,NA,TRBJ2-7,14,TGTGCCAGCAGCTCCGGGCTAGGCTCCTACGAGCAGTACTTC,CASSSGLGSYEQYF
TRBV6-2/TRBV6-3,many,TRBD1,TRBJ2-7,17,TGTGCCAGCAGTTACTCGACGGTTAGGACAGGTCTGTACGAGCAGTACTTC,CASSYSTVRTGLYEQYF
TRBV6-1,many,NA,TRBJ1-5,14,TGTGCCAGCAGTGAAGGGCGGCTCAATCAGCCCCAGCATTTT,CASSEGRLNQPQHF
TRBV5-1,many,NA,TRBJ2-7,13,TGCGCCAGCAAAGGGCAGGTGGACTACGAGCAGTACTTC,CASKGQVDYEQYF
TRBV12-3/TRBV12-4,many,TRBD1,TRBJ2-7,15,TGTGCCAGCAGTTTGGGACAGGGCCCTATTTTCGAGCAGTACTTC,CASSLGQGPIFEQYF